This T cell receptor beta chain was documented in a study of cytomegalovirus exposure and HLA in healthy donors (dated by TCRdb to 2016 to 2017). Study-wide context: According to an earlier analysis of a few hundred of the donors, roughly 180 million T cells yielded roughly 100 million unique TCR beta sequences and roughly 280 Gb of sequence data. Roughly 300 gigabases of sequencing data and around 80 million unique TCR sequences made up an early release that covered approximately 650 HLA-typed donors. Of the 300 to 500 genotyped donors, less than 90% were placed in the genetic ancestry cluster associated with self-reported Caucasian donors. The study aimed to test whether signatures of past pathogen exposure could be identified by cataloging public T cell receptors. Using immunosequencing, the study profiled T cell repertoires from 640 or so subjects and related those repertoires to cytomegalovirus serostatus. In addition to the first cohort of about 650 subjects, a separate validation cohort of under 150 different subjects was used. The study combined high-throughput TCR immunosequencing, statistical association of individual TCRs with disease status, and machine learning to predict cytomegalovirus infection status. A later analysis re-analyzed previously published TCR beta repertoires from 650 to 800 donors and added high-resolution HLA genotyping to study TCR occurrence patterns. Rather than drawing on any new phenotypic data, the later analysis identified candidate immune exposures from TCR beta sequences and the way those sequences occurred across donors. In an earlier analysis of roughly 600 of the donors, high-throughput TCR beta sequencing was used to judge whether each TCR beta V gene segment behaved as functional or pseudogenic. Donor age, sex, ethnicity and CMV serostatus were compiled together with the repertoire data. A later genetic analysis took genome-wide SNP genotypes for about 55% of the 666 donors and used that subset as a discovery cohort. All discovery cohort repertoires had been generated using a single sequencing platform. Both class I and class II loci were covered by HLA typing, at four-digit resolution. Typing coverage varied by locus: about 620-640 donors for A, B, C, DRB1 and DQB1; 500 to 550 for DQA1; around 610 for DPA1; approximately 450 for DPB1. Five DR-DQ haplotypes were treated as single units for association and clustering because of strong linkage in the cohort. Across some 400 genotyped donors of the cohort, an average of about 240,000 unique TCR beta nucleotide sequences per donor were sequenced, and approximately 17% of those sequences were non-productive.

The cohort consisted of 666 healthy bone marrow donors. At the time of sampling, every cohort member was nominally healthy, though immune exposures that went unrecorded were likely present. The donor was CMV seronegative and was included in the group of around 320 seronegative cohort members. A peripheral blood sample was provided by each donor, and peripheral blood mononuclear cells were used for TCR beta sequencing. Genomic DNA extraction from the blood cell samples was performed with the Qiagen DNeasy Blood Extraction Kit. The library was prepared using the immunoSEQ multiplex PCR assay. The multiplex PCR relied on a mix of 60 forward primers for TCR Vbeta segments and 13 reverse primers for TCR Jbeta segments. The CDR3 region of rearranged TCR beta genes was amplified from genomic DNA with a multiplex PCR assay. Amplified TCR beta libraries were sequenced as 87-base-pair reads on the Illumina HiSeq System. The authors' analysis ran thus. In a later analysis, some 80 million unique TCR beta chains were counted across the 666 repertoires, and approximately 11 million of these chains were shared by at least two donors. Raw reads were error-corrected and collapsed into unique sequences with a nearest-neighbor algorithm that merged closely related sequences to remove PCR and sequencing errors. CDR3 sequences were aligned to IMGT reference sequences to assign V, D and J gene segments. For a sequence to be retained, a match of at least six nucleotides was required to both a V gene segment and a J gene segment. Rearrangements were called productive when the CDR3 lacked stop codons and stayed in frame with V and J; all others were non-productive. Following IMGT convention, CDR3 was defined as the stretch from the second conserved V-encoded cysteine to the conserved J-encoded phenylalanine. Sequences without an unambiguous match to a single V gene segment were excluded from the earlier analysis of 450 to 650 of the donors. An earlier analysis of 450 to 650 of the donors called V segments functional above 56.7% productive rearrangements and segregating when the between-donor standard deviation exceeded 5%. A statistical classification framework was developed to diagnose cytomegalovirus status using the catalog of TCR beta chain sequences. In a later analysis, V and J genes were assigned by comparing TCR nucleotide sequences against IMGT/GENE-DB human TR gene sequences. In a later analysis, CDR3 sequences and most-parsimonious VDJ recombination scenarios were assigned using the TCRdist pipeline. In a later analysis, each TCR beta chain was defined by its CDR3 amino acid sequence together with its V-gene family, and reads lacking a unique V-gene family were excluded. To address suspected cross-contamination and a sequencing artifact, a later analysis removed under 600 highly shared, low-generation-probability nucleotide sequences. A later analysis calculated a clonal expansion index for each public chain from normalized within-repertoire ranks of inferred template counts. In a later analysis, generation probabilities were computed using a VDJ recombination model fitted to out-of-frame rearrangements, and the results were checked against IGoR. In a later analysis, hypergeometric tests were used to score TCR-TCR, TCR-HLA and TCR-CMV co-occurrence, with a repertoire-size bias correction applied to TCR pairs. False discovery rates were estimated in a later analysis by permuting HLA or CMV assignments 20 times. In a later analysis, co-occurring TCRs were grouped using DBSCAN, and TCRdist sequence similarity was added for clustering within HLA-allele-positive subsets. For co-occurrence clustering, repertoires with fewer than 30,000 or more than 120,000 public chains were excluded, along with five or six repertoires with anomalous nucleotide sharing. TCRdb took over this immuneACCESS table, retaining in-frame rearrangements with V and J assigned. Such tables are incomplete; in checked studies, under half of the missing clones stem from an unresolved V gene, and the remainder is unexplained. V, J and clone size are those of that table, while D and trimming were read from the DNA. A total of 110,000 to 150,000 clones appear in this sample, around three quarters of them only once. Together, the top ten hold approximately 2.1% of the sample.

General conclusions and limits of the study: In an earlier analysis of 500 to 650 of the donors, most TCR beta V segments appeared in productive rearrangements about 87% or about 30% of the time, broadly matching IMGT annotations. CMV serostatus was the only immune exposure information available for the cohort. A cluster of highly shared sequence variants was judged likely to represent a technical artifact of the sequencing pipeline. Correlated functional status among segregating V segments might be attributable to linkage disequilibrium, but an unknown experimental factor could not be ruled out. Across donors, most TCR sequences were observed very rarely, whereas some public TCRs were present in many individuals. The presence/absence analyses assumed that sequencing depth was roughly uniform across donors, and that assumption may not be true. The classifier was reported to diagnose cytomegalovirus status with high specificity and sensitivity in both the original and validation cohorts. Because some donors lacked HLA typing at each locus, the association tests relied only on the typed subset. In a later genetic analysis, fewer N-insertions in productive TCRs were reported among donors in an Asian-associated ancestry cluster than the roughly 640-donor mean. A further reported finding was that TCR beta sequences accurately predicted the HLA-A and HLA-B alleles for most subjects in the first cohort. It was suggested by the authors that the approach could potentially be generalized to other disease states and immunological phenotypes. Several of the top co-occurrence clusters appeared to be linked to parvovirus B19, influenza, CMV and Epstein-Barr virus, according to a later analysis. In a later analysis, HLA-associated TCR beta chains showed more clonal expansion and lower generation probabilities than non-associated chains that were equally common. The earlier analysis of nearly 600 of the donors excluded some 15 rarely observed V segments, including chromosome 9 orphons, because counts were too low. According to a later analysis, most CMV-associated TCR beta chains appeared to be HLA-restricted, and the HLA associations seemed to be driven largely by CMV exposure. According to a later analysis, TCR association rates differed among HLA loci, with DRB1 alleles showing the most associated TCRs and HLA-C alleles showing the fewest. At a false discovery rate of 0.05, a later analysis linked 15,000 to 20,000 TCR beta sequences to specific HLA alleles. When HLA alleles, especially DR and DQ, strongly co-occurred, attributing TCR associations to individual alleles was difficult. A later genetic analysis associated a missense DCLRE1C variant with V-gene and J-gene trimming of TCR beta chains, and an independent cohort replicated the association. Some IMGT-functional V segments, including TRBV6-2 and TRBV6-3, could not be told apart with the 87-base-pair reads, so those segments were excluded. In vitro tests confirmed that a few of the cytomegalovirus-associated TCR beta chains recognize cytomegalovirus antigens. In the study, about 150 TCR beta chains were listed as associated with cytomegalovirus. The cohort was sequenced for TCR beta chains only, and without alpha or paired-chain data the features that could be detected were limited.

About this clone itself: No cognate antigen has been identified for it. Per-nucleotide qualities are absent, and no much larger clonotype sits a single base away.

Based on the germline V gene (reference sequence), the CDR1 and CDR2 sequences are LNHDA and SQIVND. From its cysteine to its phenylalanine, the CDR3 spans 15 amino acids. CDR3 DNA is the only sequence kept; it has 45 bases, read in frame from the first base. The germline V end is reduced by 3 bases and the J end by 3 bases; junction bases left unmatched: 7. The sequence links TRBV19 to TRBJ2-7; 8 middle bases align to TRBD1. The source material was PBMCs. The receptor's source is a man aged 25-45 years in good health and CMV-seronegative. DNA sequence: TGTGCCAGTAGTATCCCCGGGACAGGAATCTACGAGCAGTACTTC. It encodes CASSIPGTGIYEQYF.